The 10 T cell receptor beta chains below were found in one sample sequenced in a study of cytomegalovirus exposure and HLA in healthy donors. PCR was performed using 60 Vbeta and 13 Jbeta primers. TCRdb keeps only in-frame clones here, not all; method: immunoSEQ multiplex PCR. The table records more than 100,000 clones, less than 85% of them present only once. Source material: PBMCs. These receptors were collected from a man between 40 and 49 years old in good health and CMV-seronegative.

The genes are TRBV28 and TRBJ2-7; perhaps TRBD2 as D (6 bases). V was shortened by 3 bases and J by 0 bases, with 12 bases between the two germline ends. The CDR3 has 15 amino acids. Per germline, CDR1 MDHEN and CDR2 SYDVKM. CDR3: CASSFGGNPSYEQYF. As DNA, the CDR3 is TGTGCCAGCAGTTTTGGGGGGAATCCCTCCTACGAGCAGTACTTC.

The chain employs TRBV19 and TRBJ2-7; tentative D call: TRBD1 (5 bases). V lost 2 bases, J lost 0 bases, and 11 bases lay in between. The CDR3 is made up of 15 amino acids. Germline V gives CDR1 LNHDA, CDR2 SQIVND (reference sequence). The CDR3 nucleotides read TGTGCCAGTAGTATAAATCAGGGTTCCTCCTACGAGCAGTACTTC. Its protein is CASSINQGSSYEQYF.

This sequence joins TRBV27 and TRBJ2-7; D is perhaps TRBD2 (6 bases). The CDR3 is made up of 13 amino acids. CDR1 and CDR2 (germline): MNHEY, SMNVEV (reference sequence). The ends were cut back, 2 bases at V and 9 bases at J, with 14 bases in the middle. CDR3 protein: CASSLDRRDGQYF. In DNA form, the CDR3 reads TGTGCCAGCAGTTTAGATCGGCGGGACGGGCAGTACTTC.

The rearrangement uses TRBV11-1 and TRBJ1-1, with D perhaps TRBD1 (5 bases). The germline gives CDR1 SGHAT, CDR2 FQDESV (reference sequence). V dropped 4 bases and J dropped 3 bases, with 18 bases sitting between them. CDR3 length: 16 residues. CDR3 sequence (DNA): TGTGCCAGCAGCTCTTATAGCCCCTGGGGCCACACTGAAGCTTTCTTT. This codes for CASSSYSPWGHTEAFF.

The chain joins TRBV5-1 to TRBJ1-6, with unresolved D. From germline, CDR1 is SGHRS and CDR2 YFSETQ. This CDR3 contains 15 residues. Trimming stripped 0 bases from V and 0 bases from J, with 4 bases between. The CDR3 DNA reads as TGCGCCAGCAGCTTGGGCAGCTCCTATAATTCACCCCTCCACTTT. This encodes CASSLGSSYNSPLHF.

The chain has TRBV29-1 and TRBJ2-7, with TRBD2 as a possible D gene (7 bases). V was clipped by 6 bases and J by 7 bases, with 16 bases between them. This CDR3 is built from 12 residues. Germline V CDR1 and CDR2: SQVTM, ANQGSEA. The CDR3 sequence: CSVDTGGWEQYV. DNA for the CDR3: TGCAGCGTAGATACGGGGGGCTGGGAGCAGTACGTC.

This clone was counted a single time. The chain recombines TRBV2 with TRBJ1-5; no clear D. The V end was cut by 4 bases, the J end by 2 bases, with 12 bases between. Germline V gene data show CDR1 as SNHLY and CDR2 as FYNNEI. The CDR3 loop spans 15 amino acids. This CDR3 reads CASSGGFGGNQPQHF. The DNA of the CDR3 is TGTGCCAGCAGTGGCGGGTTTGGTGGCAATCAGCCCCAGCATTTT.

DNA of the CDR3: TGTGCCAGCAGCTTAGAACAGGGTGATGGCTACACCTTC. It yields the protein CASSLEQGDGYTF. The chain joins TRBV7-9 to TRBJ1-2, with D possibly being TRBD1 (6 bases). This CDR3 has 13 residues. The germline CDR1 and CDR2 sequences are SEHNR and FQNEAQ (reference sequence). Trimming left V 1 base short and J 6 bases short, with 9 bases between.

The table lists this clone with a few counts. Additional DNA sequences in this sample encode the identical CDR3. This chain connects TRBV30 to TRBJ1-5; D is perhaps TRBD1 (5 bases). V lost 0 bases and J 5 bases, leaving 8 bases between the germline ends. The CDR3 is 13 amino acids. CDR1 is GTSNPN, CDR2 SVGIG, per germline (reference sequence). The CDR3 DNA is TGTGCCTGGAGTGTTCAGGGCGATCAGCCCCAGCATTTT. As protein: CAWSVQGDQPQHF.

Here the CDR3 DNA reads TGTGCCAGCAGCGTAACCCCCGTGGGGGGTCTTAATGAGCAGTTCTTC. Translating gives CASSVTPVGGLNEQFF. V is TRBV9 and J is TRBJ2-1; D might be TRBD2 (6 bases). V dropped 1 base and J dropped 7 bases, with 18 bases sitting between them. The CDR3 consists of 16 residues. Germline CDR1 is SGDLS and CDR2 is YYNGEE. Full variable domain (missing parts from reference TRBV9 and TRBJ2-1): DSGVTQTPKHLITATGQRVTLRCSPRSGDLSVYWYQQSLDQGLQFLIQYYNGEERAKGNILERFSAQQFPDLHSELNLSSLELGDSALYFCASSVTPVGGLNEQFFGPGTRLTVL.